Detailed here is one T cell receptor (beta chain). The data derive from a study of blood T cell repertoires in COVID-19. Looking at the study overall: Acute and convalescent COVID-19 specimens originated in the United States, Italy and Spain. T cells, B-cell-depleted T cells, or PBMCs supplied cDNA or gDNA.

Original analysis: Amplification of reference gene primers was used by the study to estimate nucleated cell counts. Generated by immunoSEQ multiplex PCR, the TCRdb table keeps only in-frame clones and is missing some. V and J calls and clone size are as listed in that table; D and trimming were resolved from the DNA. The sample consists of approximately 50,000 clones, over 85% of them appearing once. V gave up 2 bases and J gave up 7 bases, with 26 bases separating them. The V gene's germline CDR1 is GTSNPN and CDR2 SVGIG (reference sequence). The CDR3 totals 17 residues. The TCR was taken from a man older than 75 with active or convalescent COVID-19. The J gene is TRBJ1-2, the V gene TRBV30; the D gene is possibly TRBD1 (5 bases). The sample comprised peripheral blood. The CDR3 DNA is TGTGCCTGGAGTTTAGAACCTCCGGGAGCGGGGGGGTCTGGCTACACCTTC. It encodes CAWSLEPPGAGGSGYTF.